This entry concerns a single TCR beta chain. Antigen: not known. Described time point: cycle 4 day 1 (C4D1), after about 6 weeks of nivolumab. Following autologous stem cell transplantation, relapse occurred in every patient, and exposure to brentuximab vedotin varied. From thawed PBMCs, CD4+ T cells were purified using magnetic negative selection. This specimen comes from a study of PD-1 blockade in classical Hodgkin lymphoma. Method: immunoSEQ multiplex PCR; TCRdb's copy keeps in-frame clones and lacks some. The sample contains under 30,000 clones, 86% of which appear only once. Germline V gene data show CDR1 as SNHLY and CDR2 as FYNNEI. The CDR3 has 15 residues. Trimming stripped 2 bases from V and 4 bases from J, with 11 bases between. The study, taken as a whole, reports: By C4D1 there was a significant rise in CD4+ TCR diversity but not in CD8+ TCR diversity.

This TCR came from a human donor with classical Hodgkin lymphoma. This rearrangement joins TRBV2 to TRBJ2-2; D might be TRBD1 or TRBD2, each matching 5 bases. Material: CD4+ T cells from blood, obtained before the fourth cycle of nivolumab. CDR3 in DNA: TGTGCCAGCAGTGAACTAGGGGCGGGCACCGGGGAGCTGTTTTTT. Translated, it gives CASSELGAGTGELFF.